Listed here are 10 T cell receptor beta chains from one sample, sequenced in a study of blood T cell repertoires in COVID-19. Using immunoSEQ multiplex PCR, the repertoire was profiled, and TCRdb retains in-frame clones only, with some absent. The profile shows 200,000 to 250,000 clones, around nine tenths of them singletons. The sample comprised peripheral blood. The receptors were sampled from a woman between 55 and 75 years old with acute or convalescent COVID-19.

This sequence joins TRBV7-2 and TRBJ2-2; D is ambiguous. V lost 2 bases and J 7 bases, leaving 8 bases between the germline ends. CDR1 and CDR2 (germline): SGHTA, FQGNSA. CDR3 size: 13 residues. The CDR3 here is CASSLNFHGELFF. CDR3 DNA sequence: TGTGCCAGCAGCTTAAACTTCCACGGGGAGCTGTTTTTT.

The CDR3 DNA reads TGTGCTAGTGCGGTGGACAGGGGCCGGGAGACCCAGTACTTC. It specifies CASAVDRGRETQYF. The gene calls are TRBV12-5 and TRBJ2-5; 9 nucleotides align to TRBD1. Trimming at V came to 7 bases and at J to 5 bases, leaving 8 bases not matched to a gene. CDR3 size: 14 residues. The germline V gene encodes CDR1 LGHNT and CDR2 FRNRAP.

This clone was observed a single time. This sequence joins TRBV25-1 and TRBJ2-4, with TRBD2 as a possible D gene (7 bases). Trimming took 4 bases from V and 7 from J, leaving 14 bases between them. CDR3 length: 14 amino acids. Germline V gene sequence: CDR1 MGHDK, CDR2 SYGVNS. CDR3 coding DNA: TGTGCCAGCAGTGCCGCGGGGGCAGGGAACATTCAGTACTTC. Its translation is CASSAAGAGNIQYF.

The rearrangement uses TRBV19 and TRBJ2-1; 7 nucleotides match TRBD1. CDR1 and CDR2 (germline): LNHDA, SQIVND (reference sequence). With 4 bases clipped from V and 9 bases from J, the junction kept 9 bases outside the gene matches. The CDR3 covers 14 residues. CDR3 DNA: TGTGCCAGTAGTACGACAGGGTCGGGGACTGAGCAGTTCTTC. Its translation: CASSTTGSGTEQFF.

The CDR3 DNA sequence: TGTGCCAGCTCAGGGACGGGGGGCTCCTACAATGAGCAGTTCTTC. This codes for CASSGTGGSYNEQFF. The chain joins TRBV18 to TRBJ2-1, with 7 bases that match TRBD2. Germline V gene sequence: CDR1 KGHSH, CDR2 LQKENI. This CDR3 comprises 15 residues. With 5 bases clipped from V and 0 bases from J, the junction kept 4 bases outside the gene matches. The full variable domain, completed using reference TRBV18 and TRBJ2-1, is NAGVMQNPRHLVRRRGQEARLRCSPMKGHSHVYWYRQLPEEGLKFMVYLQKENIIDESGMPKERFSAEFPKEGPSILRIQQVVRGDSAAYFCASSGTGGSYNEQFFGPGTRLTVL.

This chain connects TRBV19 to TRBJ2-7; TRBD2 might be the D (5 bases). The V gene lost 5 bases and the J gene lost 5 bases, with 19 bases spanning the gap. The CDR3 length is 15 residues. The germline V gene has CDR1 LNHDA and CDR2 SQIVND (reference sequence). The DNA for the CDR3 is TGTGCCAGTAGTCGTCCATCGGGGAGTTTCCACGAGCAGTACTTC. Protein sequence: CASSRPSGSFHEQYF.

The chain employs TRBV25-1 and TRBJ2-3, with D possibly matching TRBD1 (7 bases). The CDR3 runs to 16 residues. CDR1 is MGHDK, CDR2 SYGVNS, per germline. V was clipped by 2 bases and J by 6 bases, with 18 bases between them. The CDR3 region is CASSEGGTDRRDTQYF. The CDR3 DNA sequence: TGTGCCAGCAGTGAAGGGGGGACAGACCGACGCGATACGCAGTATTTT.

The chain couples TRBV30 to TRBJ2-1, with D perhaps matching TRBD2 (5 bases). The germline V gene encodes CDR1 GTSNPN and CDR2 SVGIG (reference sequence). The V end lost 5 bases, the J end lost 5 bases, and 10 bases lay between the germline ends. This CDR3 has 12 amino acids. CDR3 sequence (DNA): TGTGCCTGGTCCCGGAGGAACAATGAGCAGTTCTTC. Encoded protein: CAWSRRNNEQFF.

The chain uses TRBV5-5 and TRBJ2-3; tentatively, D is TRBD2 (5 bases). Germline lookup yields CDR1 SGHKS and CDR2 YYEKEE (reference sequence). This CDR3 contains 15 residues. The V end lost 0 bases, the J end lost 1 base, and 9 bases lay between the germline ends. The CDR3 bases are TGTGCCAGCAGCTTGGTCGTCGGGGGCACAGATACGCAGTATTTT. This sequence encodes CASSLVVGGTDTQYF.

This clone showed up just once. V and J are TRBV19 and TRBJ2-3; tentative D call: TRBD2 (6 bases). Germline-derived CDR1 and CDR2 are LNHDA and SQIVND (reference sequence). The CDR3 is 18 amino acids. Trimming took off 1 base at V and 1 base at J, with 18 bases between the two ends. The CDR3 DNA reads TGTGCCAGTAGTATAGTCCTCAGGGACTTTCTCGGCACAGATACGCAGTATTTT. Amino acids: CASSIVLRDFLGTDTQYF.